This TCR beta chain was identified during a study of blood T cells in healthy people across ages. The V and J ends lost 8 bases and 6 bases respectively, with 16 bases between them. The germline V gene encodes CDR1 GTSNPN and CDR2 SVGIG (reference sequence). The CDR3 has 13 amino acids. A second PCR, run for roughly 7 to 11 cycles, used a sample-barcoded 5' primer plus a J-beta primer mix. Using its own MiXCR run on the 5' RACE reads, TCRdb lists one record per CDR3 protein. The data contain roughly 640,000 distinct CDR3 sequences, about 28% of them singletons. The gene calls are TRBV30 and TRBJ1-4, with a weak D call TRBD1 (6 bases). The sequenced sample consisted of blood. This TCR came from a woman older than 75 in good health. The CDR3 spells CAGGSGAHEKLFF. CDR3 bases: TGTGCCGGAGGATCGGGGGCCCATGAAAAACTGTTTTTT. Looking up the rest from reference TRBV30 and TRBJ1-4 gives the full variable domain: SQTIHQWPATLVQPVGSPLSLECTVEGTSNPNLYWYRQAAGRGLQLLFYSVGIGQISSEVPQNLSASRPQDRQFILSSKKLLLSDSGFYLCAGGSGAHEKLFFGSGTQLSVL.